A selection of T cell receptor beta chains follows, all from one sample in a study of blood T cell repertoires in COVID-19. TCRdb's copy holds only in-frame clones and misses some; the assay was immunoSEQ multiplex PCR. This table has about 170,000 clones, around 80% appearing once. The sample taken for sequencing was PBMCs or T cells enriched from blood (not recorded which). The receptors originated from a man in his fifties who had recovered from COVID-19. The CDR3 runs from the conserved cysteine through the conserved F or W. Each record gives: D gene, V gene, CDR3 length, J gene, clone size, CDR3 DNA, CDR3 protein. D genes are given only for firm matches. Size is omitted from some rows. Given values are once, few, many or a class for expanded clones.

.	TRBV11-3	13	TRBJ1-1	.	TGTGCCAGCAGCCGGGGACAGAACACTGAAGCTTTCTTT	CASSRGQNTEAFF
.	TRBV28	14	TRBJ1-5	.	TGTGCCAGCATCGGGGTTAGGTTGCGTCAGCCCCAGCATTTT	CASIGVRLRQPQHF
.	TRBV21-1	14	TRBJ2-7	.	TGTGCCAGCAGCAACGGACAGGGATTTGACGAGCAGTACTTC	CASSNGQGFDEQYF
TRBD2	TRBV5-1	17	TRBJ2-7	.	TGCGCCAGCAGCGTTGGGACTAGCGGGGTTCTCTCCTACGAGCAGTACTTC	CASSVGTSGVLSYEQYF
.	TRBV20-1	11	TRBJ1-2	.	TGCAGAGCCGCCGGGTCCTATGGCTACACCTTC	CRAAGSYGYTF
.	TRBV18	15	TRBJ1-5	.	TGTGCCAGCTCACCACGAGGATTCGCCGATCAGCCCCAGCATTTT	CASSPRGFADQPQHF
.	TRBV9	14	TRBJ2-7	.	TGTGCCAGCAGCGTAGGAGGGAAAGACGCCGAGCAGTACTTC	CASSVGGKDAEQYF
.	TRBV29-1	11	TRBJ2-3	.	TGCAGCCTGCTGGGCCCCTCCACGCAGTATTTT	CSLLGPSTQYF
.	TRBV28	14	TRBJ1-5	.	TGTGCCAGCTGTCCAGGGCTTGGCAATCAGCCCCAGCATTTT	CASCPGLGNQPQHF
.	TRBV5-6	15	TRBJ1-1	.	TGTGCCAGCAGCCCACTTGGAGGGGGGGCCACTGAAGCTTTCTTT	CASSPLGGGATEAFF
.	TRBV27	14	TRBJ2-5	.	TGTGCCAGCAGTATCCGGGGTAAACAAGAGACCCAGTACTTC	CASSIRGKQETQYF
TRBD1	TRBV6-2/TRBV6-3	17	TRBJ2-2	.	TGTGCCAGCAGTTACTCGCCTGGGACAGTGAACACCGGGGAGCTGTTTTTT	CASSYSPGTVNTGELFF
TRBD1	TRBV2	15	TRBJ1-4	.	TGTGCCAGCAGCCGCCGACAGGGTCAAAATGAAAAACTGTTTTTT	CASSRRQGQNEKLFF
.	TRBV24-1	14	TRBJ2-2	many	TGTGCCACCAGTGACCACAGAGACACCGGGGAGCTGTTTTTT	CATSDHRDTGELFF
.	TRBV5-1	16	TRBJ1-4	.	TGCGCCAGCAGCTTGGGATCCAAGCGAACTAATGAAAAACTGTTTTTT	CASSLGSKRTNEKLFF
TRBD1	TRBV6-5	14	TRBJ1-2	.	TGTGCCAGCAGCCCCGGACAGGGCCTTCAGGGCTACACCTTC	CASSPGQGLQGYTF
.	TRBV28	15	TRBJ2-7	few	TGTGCCAGCAGTCGACAGGGGACTACCCCGTACGAGCAGTACTTC	CASSRQGTTPYEQYF